The rows below give T cell receptor beta chains drawn from one sample of a study of T-cell reconstitution after alpha-beta-depleted transplantation in children. TCRdb analysed the PCR reads with MiXCR anew, one entry per CDR3 protein. The repertoire holds a few hundred thousand distinct CDR3 sequences, with 9.7% as singletons. Sample: PBMCs from the stem cell graft donor, taken from the stem cell graft. These receptors were taken from a human donor who donated a stem cell graft to a child with SCID. Both conserved end residues are part of each CDR3. A D gene is named only where the DNA matches it firmly. Clone size is given for some rows only: seen once, a few or many times, or a class if the clone is expanded.

j_gene | v_gene | d_gene | abundance | len | CDR3aa | CDR3nt
TRBJ2-3 | TRBV6-1 | . | many | 19 | CASRPEVTGGLVETDTQYF | TGTGCCAGCAGGCCCGAGGTAACGGGGGGCCTGGTTGAAACAGATACGCAGTATTTT
TRBJ1-3 | TRBV7-2 | TRBD1 | many | 17 | CASSYLGQGASGNTIYF | TGTGCCAGCAGCTACCTAGGACAGGGAGCCTCTGGAAACACCATATATTTT
TRBJ2-3 | TRBV5-1 | . | many | 13 | CASSQDVTDTQYF | TGCGCCAGCAGCCAGGATGTCACAGATACGCAGTATTTT
TRBJ2-5 | TRBV3-1 | . | . | 16 | CASSQERGTAQETQYF | TGTGCCAGCAGCCAAGAACGCGGGACAGCACAAGAGACCCAGTACTTC
TRBJ1-2 | TRBV3-1 | . | many | 13 | CASSQEGNYGYTF | TGTGCCAGCAGCCAGGAGGGTAACTATGGCTACACCTTC
TRBJ2-7 | TRBV28 | TRBD1 | many | 16 | CASSPTGVRISYEQYF | TGTGCCAGCAGTCCGACAGGGGTACGAATATCCTACGAGCAGTACTTC
TRBJ2-2 | TRBV20-1 | . | many | 14 | CSAPLDRDTGELFF | TGCAGTGCTCCCCTTGACAGAGACACCGGGGAGCTGTTTTTT
TRBJ2-3 | TRBV5-4 | TRBD1 | many | 16 | CASSPGQALSTDTQYF | TGTGCCAGCAGCCCCGGACAGGCGCTTAGCACAGATACGCAGTATTTT
TRBJ2-1 | TRBV4-3 | . | many | 14 | CASSQDRGFDEQFF | TGCGCCAGCAGCCAAGATCGGGGCTTTGATGAGCAGTTCTTC
TRBJ1-2 | TRBV5-1 | . | many | 14 | CASSLVSGRAGYTF | TGCGCCAGCAGCTTGGTTAGTGGCAGGGCTGGCTACACCTTC
TRBJ2-4 | TRBV20-1 | TRBD1 | many | 18 | CSARDRIQGDLAKNIQYF | TGCAGTGCTAGAGATCGGATACAGGGGGACCTAGCCAAAAACATTCAGTACTTC
TRBJ1-4 | TRBV4-1 | . | many | 16 | CASSQDRGGLGEKLFF | TGCGCCAGCAGCCAGGACCGGGGGGGGTTAGGTGAAAAACTGTTTTTT
TRBJ2-7 | TRBV18 | . | many | 15 | CASSRLDSRRHEQYF | TGTGCCAGCTCACGTCTCGATTCTAGGAGACACGAGCAGTACTTC
TRBJ2-7 | TRBV5-6 | TRBD1 | many | 13 | CASGTGAPYEQYF | TGTGCCAGCGGGACAGGGGCCCCTTACGAGCAGTACTTC
TRBJ1-5 | TRBV20-1 | . | few | 15 | CSASAAAYSNQPQHF | TGCAGTGCTAGTGCGGCAGCATATAGCAATCAGCCCCAGCATTTT
TRBJ1-1 | TRBV5-1 | TRBD1 | many | 15 | CASSAMTGMNTEAFF | TGCGCCAGCAGCGCAATGACAGGGATGAACACTGAAGCTTTCTTT
TRBJ2-1 | TRBV12-3/TRBV12-4 | . | many | 13 | CASSLSGTDEQFF | TGTGCCAGCAGCCTAAGTGGCACCGATGAGCAGTTCTTC
TRBJ1-1 | TRBV27 | . | . | 14 | CASSFRTGVTEAFF | TGTGCCAGCAGTTTTCGTACCGGGGTCACTGAAGCTTTCTTT
TRBJ2-3 | TRBV11-2 | . | many | 16 | CASSLGAGFAGDTQYF | TGTGCCAGCAGCTTAGGTGCGGGCTTCGCGGGAGATACGCAGTATTTT
TRBJ2-7 | TRBV12-3/TRBV12-4 | TRBD1 | many | 13 | CASSRGQGYEQYF | TGTGCCAGCAGTAGGGGACAGGGCTACGAGCAGTACTTC
TRBJ2-4 | TRBV20-1 | . | many | 13 | CSASLVIKNIQYF | TGCAGTGCTAGTTTGGTTATCAAAAACATTCAGTACTTC
TRBJ2-7 | TRBV5-1 | TRBD1 | many | 13 | CASSLAQGSEQYF | TGCGCCAGCAGCTTGGCACAGGGGAGCGAGCAGTACTTC